This entry features one T cell receptor beta chain sequence. Several immunoSEQ plates held equal portions of the genomic DNA taken from each subset. Libraries were prepared by immunoSEQ multiplex PCR; TCRdb keeps only in-frame clonotypes and omits some of them. The table records some 2 million clones, 85% to 95% of them present only once. CD4+ cells were split into CD45RA+ naive and CD45RA-negative memory subsets. The sample belongs to a study of shared clonotypes between healthy human individuals. The source material was naive CD4+ T cells sorted from blood. Specified subset: CD45RA+ positively selected. This receptor was identified in a man younger than 35 in good health.

CDR3 protein: CASSDVLAGKGEQYF. DNA of the CDR3: TGTGCCAGTAGTGACGTGCTAGCGGGAAAGGGCGAGCAGTACTTC. This chain joins TRBV19 and TRBJ2-7; 9 nucleotides line up with TRBD2. Germline assignment: CDR1 LNHDA and CDR2 SQIVND (reference sequence). This CDR3 region has 15 residues. The J segment lost 6 bases and the V segment lost 5 bases, leaving 11 bases of the junction unmatched.